One and the same sample provided the 7 T cell receptor beta chains below, sequenced in a study of Ad26.COV2.S vaccination and SARS-CoV-2 variants. The protocol was immunoSEQ multiplex PCR, while the TCRdb copy is restricted to in-frame clones and leaves out a portion. The table includes more than 300,000 clones, roughly 84% detected once. Noted treatment: approximately 18 received Ad26.COV2.S at low or high dose, single or two shots; 5 received placebo; per-sample allocation not given. Sampling was done on day 63 after the first vaccine or placebo injection. The sample here was peripheral blood, taken in a trial of Ad26.COV2.S vaccine versus placebo. The receptors here all came from a person aged 18-60 years who received the Ad26.COV2.S COVID-19 vaccine or a placebo.

CDR3 nucleotides: TGTGCCACCAGTGAAGGGACAGGGGGAAGGAATGAGCAGTTCTTC. Translating gives CATSEGTGGRNEQFF. This chain joins TRBV24-1 and TRBJ2-1; 11 bases align to TRBD1. The germline V gene encodes CDR1 KGHDR and CDR2 SFDVKD. The CDR3 totals 15 residues. J was trimmed by 7 bases and V by 4 bases; bases with no gene match: 5.

This CDR3 is CASSPVAKNIQYF. The CDR3 DNA reads TGTGCCAGTAGTCCTGTAGCCAAAAACATTCAGTACTTC. The chain employs TRBV19 and TRBJ2-4; the D is unclear. Trimming left V 5 bases short and J 0 bases short, with 5 bases between. Germline CDR1 LNHDA, CDR2 SQIVND (reference sequence). The CDR3 covers 13 residues.

The chain uses TRBV2 and TRBJ1-1; weak D call: TRBD1 (5 bases). Trimming removed 3 bases at V and 9 bases at J, with 11 bases between. This CDR3 has 12 residues. Germline values: CDR1 SNHLY, CDR2 FYNNEI. The CDR3 spells CASSDSGLQAFF. The CDR3 nucleotides are TGTGCCAGCAGTGATTCAGGGTTACAAGCTTTCTTT.

Only one count was recorded for this clone. This chain uses TRBV6-6 with TRBJ1-1; TRBD1 might be the D (6 bases). Deletions cut 4 bases from V and 2 bases from J, with 14 bases between. The germline gives CDR1 MNHNY, CDR2 SVGAGI (reference sequence). The CDR3 covers 15 residues. The CDR3 region is CASSSAGGLNTEAFF. In nucleotides, the CDR3 is TGTGCCAGCAGTTCGGCCGGGGGGCTTAACACTGAAGCTTTCTTT.

The CDR3 region is CASSQGGPYGYTF. The DNA of the CDR3 is TGTGCCAGCAGCCAAGGAGGCCCCTATGGCTACACCTTC. V usage is TRBV14 and J usage is TRBJ1-2; no firm D call. The germline V and J ends were trimmed by 1 base and 4 bases, with 7 bases remaining between them. CDR3 length equals 13 residues. CDR1 SGHDN and CDR2 FVKESK come from the germline V gene. Using reference TRBV14 and TRBJ1-2 for the parts outside the CDR3, the full variable domain is EAGVTQFPSHSVIEKGQTVTLRCDPISGHDNLYWYRRVMGKEIKFLLHFVKESKQDESGMPNNRFLAERTGGTYSTLKVQPAELEDSGVYFCASSQGGPYGYTFGSGTRLTVV.

V usage is TRBV11-2 and J usage is TRBJ2-5; maybe TRBD1 (5 bases). The CDR3 is made up of 14 amino acids. The ends were cut back, 4 bases at V and 5 bases at J, with 14 bases in the middle. Germline V gene sequence: CDR1 SGHAT, CDR2 FQNNGV. This CDR3 is CASSSMGLEETQYF. In nucleotides, the CDR3 is TGTGCCAGCAGCTCCATGGGGCTCGAGGAGACCCAGTACTTC.

The genes are TRBV30 and TRBJ2-7, with 7 bases that match TRBD2. CDR3 length equals 15 residues. Per the germline V gene, CDR1 is GTSNPN and CDR2 is SVGIG (reference sequence). J was trimmed by 9 bases and V by 0 bases; bases with no gene match: 14. CDR3 protein: CAWSVGAGRPTGQYF. The CDR3 bases are TGTGCCTGGAGTGTAGGAGCGGGGCGGCCTACGGGGCAGTACTTC.